This T cell receptor beta chain was captured in a study of blood T cell repertoires in COVID-19. Study background: Acute-phase and convalescent COVID-19 samples originated in the United States, Italy and Spain. Sources were T cells, B-cell-depleted T cells, or PBMCs; the material itself was cDNA or gDNA.

Study processing details: It was from reference gene primer amplification that nucleated cell counts were estimated. Sequenced by immunoSEQ multiplex PCR; TCRdb stores in-frame clones only, minus some. Clone size and V and J calls were adopted from that table, with D and trimming inferred from the DNA. There are 50,000 to 65,000 clones in the sample; roughly 86% occur only once, and 0.9% to 1.2% lies in the top ten. The CDR3 consists of 14 residues. The germline CDR1 and CDR2 sequences are KGHSH and LQKENI. V lost 9 bases to trimming and J lost 0 bases, with 14 bases between them. This sequence was found in a man aged 70 or older with acute or convalescent COVID-19. The sequencing input was peripheral blood. V is TRBV18 and J is TRBJ1-1; D gene uncertain. Written as DNA, the CDR3 is TGTGCCAGTCAATCACAAGTAATGAACACTGAAGCTTTCTTT. This encodes CASQSQVMNTEAFF.